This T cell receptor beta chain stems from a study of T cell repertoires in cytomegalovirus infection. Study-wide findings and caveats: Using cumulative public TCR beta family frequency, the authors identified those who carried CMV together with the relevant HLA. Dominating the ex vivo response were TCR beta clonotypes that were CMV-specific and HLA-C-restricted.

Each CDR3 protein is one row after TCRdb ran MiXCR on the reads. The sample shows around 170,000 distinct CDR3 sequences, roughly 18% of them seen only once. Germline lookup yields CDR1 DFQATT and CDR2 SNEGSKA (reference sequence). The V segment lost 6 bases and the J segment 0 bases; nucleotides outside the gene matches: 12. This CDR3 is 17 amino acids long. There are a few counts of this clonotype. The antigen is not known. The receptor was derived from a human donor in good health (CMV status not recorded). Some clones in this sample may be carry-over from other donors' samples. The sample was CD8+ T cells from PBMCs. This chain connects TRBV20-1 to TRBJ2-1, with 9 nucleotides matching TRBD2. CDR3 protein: CSALAGGLPLSYNEQFF. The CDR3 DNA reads TGCAGTGCCCTTGCGGGAGGGCTCCCTCTCTCCTACAATGAGCAGTTCTTC.